This record covers a single T cell receptor beta chain. The antigen this receptor binds is unknown. No base qualities exist here, and no much larger clone lies one base off it. The record originates from a study of graft-versus-host responses after intestinal transplantation (dated by TCRdb to about 2021). A note on the overall study: The transplants that recipients received were multivisceral, liver-intestinal, or isolated intestinal. Anti-thymocyte globulin induction was given to all recipients, followed by maintenance tacrolimus and steroids for around three years. Bulk TCR-beta CDR3 sequencing was used to track graft-versus-host and host-versus-graft alloreactive T cell clones in the graft, circulation and bone marrow after intestinal transplantation. Alloreactive clones were identified by sequencing pre-transplant mixed lymphocyte reaction products and comparing them with unstimulated pre-transplant donor and recipient T cells. The cohort enrolled 24 intestinal transplant recipients including one retransplant, and 3 patients lacking pretransplant specimens were excluded. A peak of at least 4% donor T cells among recipient peripheral blood mononuclear cells was the definition used for donor T cell macrochimerism. Samples from a few later patients were sequenced in-house on an Illumina MiSeq with MiXCR processing rather than by the commercial service. Study-level results and caveats: Early after transplant, peak levels of circulating GvH clones were found to be associated with declines in HvG clones. GvH clones were found in recipient bone marrow, and some of the GvH clones appeared earlier in ileal mucosa or blood, which is consistent with an intestinal mucosal origin. In the allografts of patients with donor T cell macrochimerism, GvH to HvG T cell clonal ratios were high. Conclusions were limited by the relatively low number and heterogeneity of intestinal transplant patients.

Libraries were made using the immunoSEQ multiplex PCR assay. Adaptive Biotechnologies carried out high-throughput TCR-beta CDR3 sequencing of genomic DNA for most patients. As for the authors' bioinformatics: Adaptive's ImmunoSEQ software supplied the TCR sequencing data for 15 to 20 patients, while MiXCR and VDJtools were used to process three other patients. CDR3 nucleotide sequences shared between donor and recipient were removed because the origin of such sequences could not be assigned. At least 2-fold expansion over unstimulated cells and a minimum CFSE-low frequency of 0.002% (template counts) or 0.001% (read counts) were required for clones to be classified as alloreactive. A clone was considered mappable if detected in the sequenced pre-transplant spleen, lymph node, or MLR CFSE-low populations of the donor or recipient. The cumulative frequency of alloreactive clones was calculated as a percentage of all sequences, weighted by copy number. Not all clones reach the TCRdb copy of this immuneACCESS table, which keeps in-frame sequences only. Checked studies attribute under half of the gap to unresolved V genes and leave the rest unexplained. V and J calls and clone size are copied from that table; D and trimming were computed from the DNA. Within this sample are about 46,000 clones, with 80% to 95% of them counted one time only. The top ten constitute 5.9% of the sample.

Blood samples were collected up to 4 times in the first month after transplant and then at least monthly when available. In the germline V gene (reference sequence), CDR1 corresponds to MNHEY and CDR2 to SMNVEV. A distance of 19 bases separates the germline ends of V and J, which lose 7 bases and 2 bases respectively. The CDR3, cysteine through phenylalanine, is 16 amino acids long. CDR3 DNA only is kept here, 48 bases in frame from base 1. The chain uses TRBV27 and TRBJ2-3, with a weak D call of TRBD1 (6 bases match). This specimen consisted of PBMCs, obtained approximately 740 days after a first intestinal transplant, on the day of a second. The source of this sequence is a human patient who received an intestinal transplant, so some T cells may come from the graft donor. Here is the DNA: TGTGCCAGCACCCGATCCAGGGACACCGCCACAGATACGCAGTATTTT. Protein translation: CASTRSRDTATDTQYF.